A single sample gave rise to the 31 T cell receptor beta chains below, sequenced in a study of control samples from healthy donors and cancer patients. Clones were sequenced by immunoSEQ multiplex PCR, and TCRdb holds only the in-frame ones, with some missing. This table holds under 450,000 clones, 80% to 95% found once. Input material: PBMCs. The receptors were sampled from a man aged 40-49 years with head and neck cancer.

The rearrangement uses TRBV30 and TRBJ2-3; 11 bases line up with TRBD2. CDR1 and CDR2 (germline): GTSNPN, SVGIG (reference sequence). There are 19 residues in the CDR3. Trimming removed 0 bases from V and 9 bases from J; junction bases left unmatched: 20. The CDR3, as DNA: TGTGCCTGGAGTGTTTCCGTGGGGAGTCTAGCGGGAGGCCGGGGCACGCAGTATTTT. It specifies CAWSVSVGSLAGGRGTQYF.

This clone was recorded a few times. The genes are TRBV6-5 and TRBJ2-5; D gene ambiguous. The germline gives CDR1 MNHEY, CDR2 SVGAGI. Trimming pared 5 bases from V and 2 bases from J, leaving 15 bases between. The CDR3 contains 15 residues. CDR3 nucleotides: TGTGCCAGCAGTACCACTTACGGGCAGCAAGAGACCCAGTACTTC. Translated, it gives CASSTTYGQQETQYF.

The gene calls are TRBV3-1 (or the pseudogene TRBV3-2) and TRBJ1-1, with D tentatively TRBD1 (5 bases). The CDR3 has 12 amino acids. V lost 2 bases and J lost 7, with 8 bases in between. Germline V gives CDR1 LGHDT, CDR2 YNNKEL (reference sequence). DNA of the CDR3: TGTGCCAGCAGCCAACAGGGTAGTGAAGCTTTCTTT. Residues: CASSQQGSEAFF.

The J gene is TRBJ2-5, the V gene TRBV7-2; 8 positions match TRBD2. This CDR3 region has 13 residues. Unmatched junction bases numbered 5, after V lost 4 bases and J lost 7 bases. Germline-derived CDR1 and CDR2 are SGHTA and FQGNSA. The CDR3 sequence is CASSSPGRGTQYF. The DNA for the CDR3 is TGTGCCAGCAGCTCGCCCGGGAGGGGGACCCAGTACTTC.

J is TRBJ2-1 and V is TRBV7-2; 10 bases fit TRBD2. The CDR3 is 15 amino acids. The V and J ends lost 5 bases and 7 bases, in that order; junction bases with no gene match: 8. Per the germline V gene, CDR1 is SGHTA and CDR2 is FQGNSA. This CDR3 is CASSKQSGGGNEQFF. The CDR3 nucleotides read TGTGCCAGCAGCAAGCAGAGCGGGGGGGGGAATGAGCAGTTCTTC.

CDR3 DNA sequence: TGTGCCAGCAGCCAATATAAGGCAGCGGGGGGTCAAGAGACCCAGTACTTC. Protein product: CASSQYKAAGGQETQYF. V usage is TRBV3-1 (or the pseudogene TRBV3-2) and J usage is TRBJ2-5; 9 bases agree with TRBD2. The CDR3 runs 17 residues. CDR1 and CDR2 from the germline V gene are LGHDT and YNNKEL (reference sequence). V lost 2 bases and J lost 2; bases outside the gene matches: 9.

This clone has only one observation. The chain recombines TRBV5-4 with TRBJ2-7; TRBD2 might be the D (5 bases). CDR3 size: 14 residues. Germline values: CDR1 SGHNT, CDR2 YYREEE (reference sequence). Trimming stripped 4 bases from V and 6 bases from J, with 17 bases between. CDR3 sequence: CASSPREKEFEQYF. The CDR3 DNA sequence: TGTGCCAGCAGCCCGAGGGAGAAGGAGTTCGAGCAGTACTTC.

DNA for the CDR3: TGTGCCAGCAGCCTACAGGGGGGCGCAGATACGCAGTATTTT. Its translation is CASSLQGGADTQYF. The chain is built from TRBV7-3 and TRBJ2-3, with TRBD1 matching 8 bases. CDR1 is SGHTA, CDR2 FQGTGA, per germline. The CDR3 has 14 amino acids. V was pared by 5 bases and J by 4 bases, with 5 bases of the junction left unmatched.

The chain links TRBV5-6 to TRBJ1-1, with TRBD1 matching 8 bases. J gave up 5 bases and V 4 bases, and 16 bases lay outside the gene matches. The CDR3 has 17 residues. Germline V gene lookup returns CDR1 SGHDT and CDR2 YYEEEE. DNA for the CDR3: TGTGCCAGCAGCGCCGGACAGGGTATTCAAGCAGGGACTGAAGCTTTCTTT. This sequence encodes CASSAGQGIQAGTEAFF.

This rearrangement joins TRBV28 to TRBJ2-7; no firm D call. Germline CDR1 reads MDHEN; CDR2 reads SYDVKM. With 5 bases removed from V and 4 bases from J, the gap between germline ends came to 9 bases. CDR3 size: 12 residues. Here the CDR3 DNA reads TGTGCCAGCAGTGTCCTCTCTTACGAGCAGTACTTC. This encodes CASSVLSYEQYF.

The V gene is TRBV29-1, the J gene TRBJ1-4, with 8 bases identical to TRBD1. CDR3 length equals 14 residues. Germline V gene data show CDR1 as SQVTM and CDR2 as ANQGSEA. V was pared by 3 bases and J by 7 bases, with 7 bases of the junction left unmatched. CDR3 region: CSVDPGGAGEKLFF. CDR3 sequence (DNA): TGCAGCGTTGATCCAGGGGGCGCGGGTGAAAAACTGTTTTTT. The entire variable domain, with the rest obtained from reference TRBV29-1 and TRBJ1-4, is as follows: SAVISQKPSRDICQRGTSLTIQCQVDSQVTMMFWYRQQPGQSLTLIATANQGSEATYESGFVIDKFPISRPNLTFSTLTVSNMSPEDSSIYLCSVDPGGAGEKLFFGSGTQLSVL.

This chain links TRBV24-1 with TRBJ2-1, with 7 bases aligning to TRBD1. Per the germline V gene, CDR1 is KGHDR and CDR2 is SFDVKD. V was clipped by 8 bases and J by 10 bases; unmatched bases: 10. The CDR3 covers 13 residues. The CDR3 region is CATTGTAEKEQFF. The CDR3 DNA is TGTGCCACCACCGGGACAGCGGAGAAGGAGCAGTTCTTC.

The rearrangement links TRBV6-5 to TRBJ1-1; D may be TRBD1 (5 bases). This CDR3 comprises 14 residues. Germline-derived CDR1 and CDR2 are MNHEY and SVGAGI. Trimming took 2 bases from V and 6 from J, leaving 13 bases between them. CDR3 protein: CASSYLGGTSEAFF. As DNA, the CDR3 is TGTGCCAGCAGTTACCTGGGGGGAACATCTGAAGCTTTCTTT.

The V gene is TRBV5-8, the J gene TRBJ1-1; D gene ambiguous. The CDR3 has 16 amino acids. Trimming cost V 0 bases and J 0 bases, with 12 bases left between them. Germline V gene data show CDR1 as SGHTS and CDR2 as YDEGEE. The CDR3 loop is CASSLGLLDMNTEAFF. The DNA of the CDR3 is TGTGCCAGCAGCTTGGGACTGTTGGATATGAACACTGAAGCTTTCTTT.

This clone has just one count. This chain joins TRBV19 and TRBJ2-1, with a weak D call TRBD1 (6 bases). The CDR3 extends over 15 amino acids. Germline V gene lookup returns CDR1 LNHDA and CDR2 SQIVND (reference sequence). Trimming took 3 bases from V and 0 from J, leaving 9 bases between them. The CDR3, as DNA: TGTGCCAGTAGTATGTGGGGGCCCTCCTACAATGAGCAGTTCTTC. Translated, it gives CASSMWGPSYNEQFF.

The chain combines TRBV12-5 with TRBJ2-1; no firm D call. The CDR3 runs 13 residues. Germline CDR1 reads LGHNT; CDR2 reads FRNRAP. V was clipped by 5 bases and J by 2 bases, with 7 bases between them. The CDR3: CASGQGPYNEQFF. CDR3 nucleotides: TGTGCTAGTGGTCAAGGGCCCTACAATGAGCAGTTCTTC.

Details on this clone: Distinct nucleotide sequences in the sample also encode this CDR3. The rearrangement links TRBV7-3 to TRBJ1-1; no definite D call. V was cut by 3 bases and J by 1 base, with 6 bases left in between. This CDR3 contains 13 residues. The germline V gene has CDR1 SGHTA and CDR2 FQGTGA. The CDR3 reads CASSLEQNTEAFF. Written as DNA, the CDR3 is TGTGCCAGCAGCTTGGAACAGAACACTGAAGCTTTCTTT.

The J gene is TRBJ2-3, the V gene TRBV24-1; 11 bases match TRBD2. This CDR3 has 16 residues. CDR1 KGHDR and CDR2 SFDVKD come from the germline V gene. V shed 4 bases, J shed 2 bases, and the junction held 4 bases outside the gene matches. CDR3: CATSDPGLADTDTQYF. In DNA, the CDR3 is TGTGCCACCAGTGACCCGGGACTAGCGGACACAGATACGCAGTATTTT.

The gene calls are TRBV3-1 (or the pseudogene TRBV3-2) and TRBJ2-3; TRBD2 matches at 11 bases. CDR3 length: 17 residues. V gave up 0 bases and J gave up 5 bases; unmatched junction bases: 7. Germline V gene data show CDR1 as LGHDT and CDR2 as YNNKEL (reference sequence). CDR3 sequence reads: CASSQERTSGSEDTQYF. The CDR3 DNA reads TGTGCCAGCAGCCAAGAAAGGACTAGCGGGTCGGAAGATACGCAGTATTTT.

This clone was seen just once. This chain links TRBV7-2 with TRBJ2-7; D is unresolved. CDR3 size: 13 residues. Trimming took off 2 bases at V and 0 bases at J, with 5 bases between the two ends. CDR1 and CDR2 from the germline V gene are SGHTA and FQGNSA. The CDR3: CASSLQSSYEQYF. For the CDR3, the DNA is TGTGCCAGCAGCTTACAGAGCTCCTACGAGCAGTACTTC. Together with reference TRBV7-2 and TRBJ2-7, the CDR3 gives the full variable domain: GAGVSQSPSNKVTEKGKDVELRCDPISGHTALYWYRQSLGQGLEFLIYFQGNSAPDKSGLPSDRFSAERTGGSVSTLTIQRTQQEDSAVYLCASSLQSSYEQYFGPGTRLTVT.

CDR3 sequence: CASSLQSGGPYNEQFF. The CDR3 coding sequence is TGTGCCAGCAGCTTACAGAGCGGGGGACCCTACAATGAGCAGTTCTTC. The rearrangement links TRBV7-9 to TRBJ2-1; 8 nucleotides agree with TRBD2. The CDR3 runs 16 residues. Germline loops: CDR1 SEHNR, CDR2 FQNEAQ (reference sequence). Trimming at V came to 2 bases and at J to 2 bases, leaving 5 bases not matched to a gene.

A single count supports this clone. The chain links TRBV2 to TRBJ1-4; maybe TRBD1 (6 bases). The germline V gene has CDR1 SNHLY and CDR2 FYNNEI. The length of the CDR3 is 16 residues. V was pared by 1 base and J by 3 bases, with 12 bases between. The CDR3 coding sequence is TGTGCCAGCAGTGAAGTTCAACGGACAGCTAATGAAAAACTGTTTTTT. It is translated as CASSEVQRTANEKLFF.

V and J are TRBV6-2 or TRBV6-3 and TRBJ2-1; D is unclear. The CDR3 is 12 amino acids. Germline CDR1 MNHEY, CDR2 SVGEGT. V lost 0 bases to trimming and J lost 13 bases, with 10 bases between them. CDR3 sequence reads: CASSYSKHKQFF. CDR3 nucleotide sequence: TGTGCCAGCAGTTACTCGAAGCACAAACAGTTCTTC.

The genes are TRBV7-9 and TRBJ1-6; TRBD1 matches at 8 bases. The germline V gene encodes CDR1 SEHNR and CDR2 FQNEAQ (reference sequence). The CDR3 length is 14 residues. J lost 7 bases, V lost 5 bases, and 4 bases had no gene match. Here the CDR3 DNA reads TGTGCCAGCAGCGGGACAGGATCAAATTCACCCCTCCACTTT. Residues: CASSGTGSNSPLHF.

This clone was counted ten times or more. The V gene is TRBV7-3, the J gene TRBJ2-5; D is possibly TRBD2 (6 bases). Trimming took off 6 bases at V and 4 bases at J, with 18 bases between the two ends. The germline CDR1 and CDR2 sequences are SGHTA and FQGTGA. The CDR3 is 15 residues long. The CDR3 DNA sequence: TGTGCCAGCAGTGACGCCCGGCGGGAACCAGAGACCCAGTACTTC. Amino acid sequence: CASSDARREPETQYF.

The chain combines TRBV20-1 with TRBJ2-7; D call uncertain. Trimming shortened V by 3 bases and J by 6 bases, and 12 bases separated the two germline ends. CDR3 length: 12 residues. Germline-derived CDR1 and CDR2 are DFQATT and SNEGSKA (reference sequence). The CDR3 sequence: CSASRQSGEQYF. The CDR3 region has the DNA TGCAGTGCTAGTCGGCAATCAGGCGAGCAGTACTTC.

The V and J genes are TRBV14 and TRBJ2-1; D may correspond to TRBD1 or TRBD2 (5 bases each). V lost 0 bases and J 4 bases, leaving 16 bases between the germline ends. Germline CDR1 SGHDN, CDR2 FVKESK. The CDR3 covers 17 residues. For the CDR3, the DNA is TGTGCCAGCAGCCAAGATATACCAGGGAGTTTTTACAATGAGCAGTTCTTC. This encodes CASSQDIPGSFYNEQFF.

The rearrangement joins TRBV5-4 to TRBJ2-7, with D tentatively TRBD1 (6 bases). The CDR3 is 13 amino acids. V dropped 1 base and J dropped 2 bases, with 7 bases sitting between them. The germline gives CDR1 SGHNT, CDR2 YYREEE (reference sequence). The CDR3 loop reads CASSLWTAYEQYF. The CDR3 nucleotides are TGTGCCAGCAGCTTGTGGACAGCCTACGAGCAGTACTTC.

The chain has TRBV29-1 and TRBJ2-5; TRBD1 aligns across 7 bases. Germline V gene sequence: CDR1 SQVTM, CDR2 ANQGSEA. The CDR3 sequence is 15 residues long. V lost 3 bases, J lost 2 bases, and 9 bases stayed unmatched. In DNA, the CDR3 is TGCAGCGTTGACGTTACGACAGGGAGACAAGAGACCCAGTACTTC. Protein product: CSVDVTTGRQETQYF. The full variable domain, rest sourced from reference TRBV29-1 and TRBJ2-5, is SAVISQKPSRDICQRGTSLTIQCQVDSQVTMMFWYRQQPGQSLTLIATANQGSEATYESGFVIDKFPISRPNLTFSTLTVSNMSPEDSSIYLCSVDVTTGRQETQYFGPGTRLLVL.

This chain links TRBV25-1 with TRBJ2-2; perhaps D is TRBD1 or TRBD2 (6 bases each). Trimming removed 1 base from V and 7 bases from J, with 10 bases in between. The CDR3 runs to 14 residues. From germline, CDR1 is MGHDK and CDR2 SYGVNS. CDR3 region: CASSELGGFGELFF. For the CDR3, the DNA is TGTGCCAGCAGTGAATTAGGGGGGTTCGGGGAGCTGTTTTTT.

V and J are TRBV2 and TRBJ2-3; 12 positions match TRBD2. CDR1 and CDR2 (germline): SNHLY, FYNNEI. Trimming at V came to 10 bases and at J to 6 bases, leaving 8 bases not matched to a gene. The CDR3 sequence is 14 residues long. CDR3 sequence (DNA): TGTGCCACCATGACTAGCGGGGGAGGCGATACGCAGTATTTT. The encoded protein is CATMTSGGGDTQYF. Variable domain in full (rest from reference TRBV2 and TRBJ2-3): EPEVTQTPSHQVTQMGQEVILRCVPISNHLYFYWYRQILGQKVEFLVSFYNNEISEKSEIFDDQFSVERPDGSNFTLKIRSTKLEDSAMYFCATMTSGGGDTQYFGPGTRLTVL.